The entry below gives a single T cell receptor (beta chain) sequence along with its context. The CDR3 consists of 15 residues. Germline lookup yields CDR1 PRHDT and CDR2 FYEKMQ (reference sequence). Unmatched junction bases numbered 9, after V lost 7 bases and J lost 4 bases. These data originate in a study of shared clonotypes between healthy human individuals. Libraries were prepared by immunoSEQ multiplex PCR; TCRdb keeps only in-frame clonotypes and omits some of them. The sample holds 1 million to 1.2 million clones, around 77% seen once. The V gene is TRBV13, the J gene TRBJ2-3; 9 bases match TRBD2. Sequencing was performed on memory CD4+ T cells from PBMCs. Stated subset: CD45RA-negative fraction. This TCR was sampled from a man between 18 and 35 years old in good health. Some clones in this sample may be carry-over from other donors' samples. This CDR3 is CASTDSGRAADTQYF. Written as DNA, the CDR3 is TGTGCCAGCACCGATAGCGGGAGAGCGGCAGATACGCAGTATTTT.